A single sample gave rise to the 20 T cell receptor beta chains below, sequenced in a study of PD-1 blockade in mismatch repair-deficient tumors. Clones were read by immunoSEQ multiplex PCR, and TCRdb kept only the in-frame ones, dropping some. Found here are some 120,000 clones, about 74% of them singletons; the top ten hold about 5.1%. Material: peripheral blood, obtained about 60 weeks after starting pembrolizumab. Receptors originate from an adult with mismatch repair-deficient cancer.

For the CDR3, the DNA is TGTGCCAGTAGAACGCGGAGCGAGATATACAATGAGCAGTTCTTC. Amino acids: CASRTRSEIYNEQFF. J is TRBJ2-1 and V is TRBV19; D is ambiguous. The CDR3 spans 15 residues. Trimming took 6 bases from V and 4 from J, leaving 16 bases between them. From germline, CDR1 is LNHDA and CDR2 SQIVND (reference sequence).

The chain has TRBV5-6 and TRBJ2-7; no reliable D call. Germline values: CDR1 SGHDT, CDR2 YYEEEE. Trimming took off 5 bases at V and 2 bases at J, with 11 bases between the two ends. This CDR3 spans 13 amino acids. The CDR3 loop reads CASRFGTTYEQYF. The CDR3 nucleotides read TGTGCCAGCAGGTTTGGAACTACCTACGAGCAGTACTTC.

In this sample, this clone turned up a few times. The chain recombines TRBV29-1 with TRBJ1-5, with D possibly matching TRBD1 (5 bases). V was clipped by 6 bases and J by 7 bases, with 13 bases between them. Germline CDR1 SQVTM, CDR2 ANQGSEA. This CDR3 is built from 12 residues. CDR3 coding DNA: TGCAGCGTCCAGGCCGGGGGGCAGCCCCAGCATTTT. Its protein product is CSVQAGGQPQHF.

This clone occurred once. The V and J genes are TRBV6-5 and TRBJ1-2; D call uncertain. The CDR3 sequence is 13 residues long. The V and J ends lost 4 bases and 7 bases respectively, with 13 bases between them. CDR1 MNHEY and CDR2 SVGAGI come from the germline V gene. The CDR3 DNA follows: TGTGCCAGCAGTTCTCGCCTCGAGGGTGGCTACACCTTC. This codes for CASSSRLEGGYTF.

This clone was picked up a small number of times. CDR3 sequence (DNA): TGCGCCAGCAGGAAACTAGTTACTAATGAGCAGTTCTTC. Its translation: CASRKLVTNEQFF. This chain uses TRBV10-2 with TRBJ2-1, with D possibly matching TRBD2 (5 bases). V gave up 6 bases and J gave up 7 bases, with 13 bases separating them. Per the germline V gene, CDR1 is WSHSY and CDR2 is SAAADI. This CDR3 has 13 residues.

This chain connects TRBV18 to TRBJ1-5; D gene unclear. Germline V gene data show CDR1 as KGHSH and CDR2 as LQKENI. V lost 3 bases and J 0 bases, leaving 6 bases between the germline ends. The CDR3 spans 14 residues. The CDR3 loop reads CASSPQVSNQPQHF. In DNA, the CDR3 is TGTGCCAGCTCACCTCAGGTTAGCAATCAGCCCCAGCATTTT.

The rearrangement joins TRBV6-1 to TRBJ1-4; D possibly corresponds to TRBD1 (5 bases). Germline values: CDR1 MNHNS, CDR2 SASEGT. This CDR3 region has 14 residues. V lost 6 bases and J lost 2, with 10 bases in between. The CDR3 spells CASSGYRTNEKLFF. CDR3 DNA sequence: TGTGCCAGCAGCGGATACAGGACTAATGAAAAACTGTTTTTT.

V gene TRBV7-9 combines with J gene TRBJ2-1; D unclear. Germline CDR1 reads SEHNR; CDR2 reads FQNEAQ (reference sequence). The CDR3 loop spans 14 amino acids. Trimming left V 5 bases short and J 0 bases short, with 8 bases between. CDR3 in DNA: TGTGCCAGCAGCGGGTTAAGCTCCTACAATGAGCAGTTCTTC. Translation gives CASSGLSSYNEQFF.

The rearrangement joins TRBV28 to TRBJ2-1; TRBD2 agrees at 9 bases. Germline CDR1 is MDHEN and CDR2 is SYDVKM. The CDR3 is made up of 17 amino acids. V trimming: 0 bases; J trimming: 4 bases; junction bases outside the gene matches: 7. The CDR3 nucleotides are TGTGCCAGCAGTTTATGGACTAGCGGAACCGTATACAATGAGCAGTTCTTC. Its translation: CASSLWTSGTVYNEQFF.

This chain uses TRBV19 with TRBJ2-5; tentatively, D is TRBD1 or TRBD2 (5 bases each). Germline loops: CDR1 LNHDA, CDR2 SQIVND (reference sequence). The ends were cut back, 4 bases at V and 5 bases at J, with 11 bases in the middle. The CDR3 runs 13 residues. The CDR3 coding sequence is TGTGCCAGTAGTAGGGGACCAGGGGAGACCCAGTACTTC. This gives the protein CASSRGPGETQYF. The complete variable domain, with remaining parts taken from reference TRBV19 and TRBJ2-5, reads DGGITQSPKYLFRKEGQNVTLSCEQNLNHDAMYWYRQDPGQGLRLIYYSQIVNDFQKGDIAEGYSVSREKKESFPLTVTSAQKNPTAFYLCASSRGPGETQYFGPGTRLLVL.

This chain connects TRBV30 to TRBJ2-1; D call uncertain. Germline CDR1 reads GTSNPN; CDR2 reads SVGIG (reference sequence). Between the trimmed V and J ends, which lost 5 bases and 2 bases, there was a span of 13 bases. The CDR3 length is 14 residues. Here the CDR3 reads CAWRPGDTYNEQFF. CDR3 bases: TGTGCCTGGCGTCCTGGGGATACCTACAATGAGCAGTTCTTC.

This clone was seen only a few times. V usage is TRBV18 and J usage is TRBJ2-2; no definite D call. Germline V lookup: CDR1 KGHSH, CDR2 LQKENI. The V end was cut by 3 bases, the J end by 0 bases, with 14 bases between. This CDR3 is built from 17 residues. The CDR3 bases are TGTGCCAGCTCACCGAAAGTCGCTCCAGCGAACACCGGGGAGCTGTTTTTT. It specifies CASSPKVAPANTGELFF.

The chain has TRBV5-4 and TRBJ2-5, with D possibly matching TRBD1 (5 bases). The CDR3 is made up of 14 amino acids. V was trimmed by 5 bases and J by 1 base, leaving 12 bases between them. CDR1 and CDR2 from the germline V gene are SGHNT and YYREEE (reference sequence). This CDR3 reads CASRATGTQETQYF. DNA for the CDR3: TGTGCCAGCAGAGCTACAGGAACCCAAGAGACCCAGTACTTC.

In this sample, this clone turned up a few times. The V gene is TRBV2, the J gene TRBJ1-2; the D gene is possibly TRBD1 (6 bases). The CDR3 is made up of 13 amino acids. Germline V gene lookup returns CDR1 SNHLY and CDR2 FYNNEI. Trimming left V 6 bases short and J 3 bases short, with 11 bases between. CDR3 sequence (DNA): TGTGCCAGCAGAGACAGGCGTGACTATGGCTACACCTTC. Protein product: CASRDRRDYGYTF.

The chain carries TRBV6-5 and TRBJ2-7; 12 nucleotides match TRBD2. Germline V gene lookup returns CDR1 MNHEY and CDR2 SVGAGI. J lost 5 bases, V lost 0 bases, and 5 bases had no gene match. This CDR3 is built from 16 residues. The CDR3 nucleotides read TGTGCCAGCAGTTACTCAGAGACTAGCGGGAGAAACGAGCAGTACTTC. Translation gives CASSYSETSGRNEQYF.

The rearrangement joins TRBV5-1 to TRBJ2-1, with 12 positions matching TRBD2. Germline CDR1 is SGHRS and CDR2 is YFSETQ. This CDR3 is built from 14 residues. V was pared by 9 bases and J by 7 bases, with 8 bases of the junction left unmatched. The CDR3 DNA follows: TGCGCCACCAGACTAGCGGGAGTTGCAAATGAGCAGTTCTTC. This sequence encodes CATRLAGVANEQFF.

The gene calls are TRBV28 and TRBJ1-5; D is possibly TRBD1 (6 bases). The CDR3 has 19 amino acids. Germline lookup yields CDR1 MDHEN and CDR2 SYDVKM. V lost 7 bases and J 0 bases, leaving 25 bases between the germline ends. CDR3 residues: CASNEGTGRRSNSNQPQHF. CDR3 in DNA: TGTGCCAGCAATGAAGGTACAGGGCGTCGGTCGAATAGCAATCAGCCCCAGCATTTT.

This chain links TRBV9 with TRBJ2-1, with a possible D match to TRBD1 (6 bases). Germline V gene lookup returns CDR1 SGDLS and CDR2 YYNGEE. The CDR3 spans 15 residues. V lost 0 bases to trimming and J lost 7 bases, with 14 bases between them. In DNA, the CDR3 is TGTGCCAGCAGCGTAGTTCAGGGGTTCGGTAATGAGCAGTTCTTC. This encodes CASSVVQGFGNEQFF.

This rearrangement joins TRBV5-8 to TRBJ2-1; 11 bases are shared with TRBD2. Germline V gives CDR1 SGHTS, CDR2 YDEGEE. This CDR3 comprises 19 residues. V gave up 7 bases and J gave up 2 bases; unmatched junction bases: 17. In nucleotides, the CDR3 is TGTGCCAGCTTCCTCCGGAACGAAGTAGCGGGGGGGGCCTACAATGAGCAGTTCTTC. Residues: CASFLRNEVAGGAYNEQFF.

The chain is built from TRBV7-3 and TRBJ1-2; weak D call: TRBD1 (5 bases). Germline-derived CDR1 and CDR2 are SGHTA and FQGTGA. The CDR3 extends over 13 amino acids. Trimming removed 1 base at V and 8 bases at J, with 11 bases between. As DNA, the CDR3 is TGTGCCAGCAGCTTAAGGTGGGGCAACGGCTACACCTTC. Its protein product is CASSLRWGNGYTF.